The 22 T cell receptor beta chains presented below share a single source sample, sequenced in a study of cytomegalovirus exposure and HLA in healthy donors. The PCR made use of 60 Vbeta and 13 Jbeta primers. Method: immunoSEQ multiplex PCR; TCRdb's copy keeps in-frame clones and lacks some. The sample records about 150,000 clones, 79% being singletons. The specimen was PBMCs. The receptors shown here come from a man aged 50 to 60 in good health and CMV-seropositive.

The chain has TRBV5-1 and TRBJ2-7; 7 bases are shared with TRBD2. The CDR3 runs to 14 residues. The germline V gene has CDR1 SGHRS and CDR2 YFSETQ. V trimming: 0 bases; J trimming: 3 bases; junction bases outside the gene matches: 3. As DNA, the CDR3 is TGCGCCAGCAGCTTGGGGACTAGAGACTACGAGCAGTACTTC. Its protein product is CASSLGTRDYEQYF.

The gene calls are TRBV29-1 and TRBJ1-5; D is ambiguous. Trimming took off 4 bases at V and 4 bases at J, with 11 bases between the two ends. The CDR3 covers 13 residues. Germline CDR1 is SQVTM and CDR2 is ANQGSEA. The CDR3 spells CSVVLGANQPQHF. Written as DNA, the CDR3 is TGCAGCGTTGTTTTGGGAGCGAATCAGCCCCAGCATTTT.

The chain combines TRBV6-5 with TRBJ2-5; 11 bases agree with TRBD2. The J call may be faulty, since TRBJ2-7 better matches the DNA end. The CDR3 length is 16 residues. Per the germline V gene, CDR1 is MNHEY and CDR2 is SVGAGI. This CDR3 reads CASSYTLAGGRYEQYF. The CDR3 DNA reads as TGTGCCAGCAGTTACACCCTAGCGGGAGGTCGCTACGAGCAGTACTTC.

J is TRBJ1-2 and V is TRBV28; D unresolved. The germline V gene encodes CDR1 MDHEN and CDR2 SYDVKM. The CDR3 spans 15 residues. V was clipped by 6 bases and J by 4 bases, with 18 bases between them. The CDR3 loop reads CASRTTWEDVYGYTF. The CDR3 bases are TGTGCCAGCAGAACCACTTGGGAGGATGTCTATGGCTACACCTTC.

CDR3 residues: CASSRNRPYGYTF. CDR3 DNA sequence: TGTGCCAGCAGCCGAAACAGGCCATATGGCTACACCTTC. The rearrangement uses TRBV5-6 and TRBJ1-2, with D tentatively TRBD1 (5 bases). CDR1 SGHDT and CDR2 YYEEEE come from the germline V gene. This CDR3 comprises 13 residues. V was trimmed by 4 bases and J by 5 bases, leaving 12 bases between them.

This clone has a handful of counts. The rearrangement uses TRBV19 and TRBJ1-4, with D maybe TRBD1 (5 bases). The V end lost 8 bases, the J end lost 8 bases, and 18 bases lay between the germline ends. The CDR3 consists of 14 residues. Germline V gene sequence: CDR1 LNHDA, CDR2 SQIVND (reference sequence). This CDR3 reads CASLSGGNREKLFF. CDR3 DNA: TGTGCCAGTCTATCCGGGGGAAATAGGGAAAAACTGTTTTTT.

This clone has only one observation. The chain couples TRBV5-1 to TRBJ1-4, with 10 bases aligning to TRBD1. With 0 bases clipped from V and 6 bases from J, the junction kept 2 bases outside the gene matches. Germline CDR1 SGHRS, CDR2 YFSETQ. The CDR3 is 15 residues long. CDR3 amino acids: CASSLEGTGDEKLFF. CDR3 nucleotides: TGCGCCAGCAGCTTGGAGGGGACAGGGGATGAAAAACTGTTTTTT.

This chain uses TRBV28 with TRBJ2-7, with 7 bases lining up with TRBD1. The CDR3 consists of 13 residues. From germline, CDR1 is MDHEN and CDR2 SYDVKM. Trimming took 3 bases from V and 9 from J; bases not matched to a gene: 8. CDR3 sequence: CASSFLPRGTQYF. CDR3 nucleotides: TGTGCCAGCAGTTTCCTTCCCAGGGGGACGCAGTACTTC.

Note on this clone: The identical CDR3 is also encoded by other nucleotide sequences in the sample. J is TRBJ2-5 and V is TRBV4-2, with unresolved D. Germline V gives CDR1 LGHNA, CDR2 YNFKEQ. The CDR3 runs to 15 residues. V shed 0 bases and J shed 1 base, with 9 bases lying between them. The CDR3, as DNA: TGTGCCAGCAGCCAAGATGGCGGCCTCCAAGAGACCCAGTACTTC. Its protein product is CASSQDGGLQETQYF.

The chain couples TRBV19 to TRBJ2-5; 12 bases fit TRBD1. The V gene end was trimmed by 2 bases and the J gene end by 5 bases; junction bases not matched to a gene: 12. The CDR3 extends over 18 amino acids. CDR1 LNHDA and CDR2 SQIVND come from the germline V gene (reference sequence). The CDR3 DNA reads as TGTGCCAGTAGTATACGGGGGACAGGGGGCGCCCCGATGGAGACCCAGTACTTC. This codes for CASSIRGTGGAPMETQYF.

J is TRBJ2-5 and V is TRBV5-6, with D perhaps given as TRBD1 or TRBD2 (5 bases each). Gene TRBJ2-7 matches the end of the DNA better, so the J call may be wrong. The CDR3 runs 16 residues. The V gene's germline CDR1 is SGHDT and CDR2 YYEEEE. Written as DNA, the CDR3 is TGTGCCAGCAGCTTGGCCCGGGGCCATCGGGACTACGAGCAGTACTTC. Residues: CASSLARGHRDYEQYF.

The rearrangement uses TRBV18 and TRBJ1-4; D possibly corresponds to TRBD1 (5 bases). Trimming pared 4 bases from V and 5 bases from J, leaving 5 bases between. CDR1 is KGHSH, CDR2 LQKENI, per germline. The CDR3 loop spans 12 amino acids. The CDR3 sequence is CASSQGNEKLFF. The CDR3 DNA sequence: TGTGCCAGCTCACAGGGGAATGAAAAACTGTTTTTT.

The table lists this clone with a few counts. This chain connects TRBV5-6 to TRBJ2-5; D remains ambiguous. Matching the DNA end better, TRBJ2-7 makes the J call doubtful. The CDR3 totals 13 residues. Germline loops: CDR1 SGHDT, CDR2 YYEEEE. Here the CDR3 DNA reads TGTGCCAGCAGCTTGGAATCCTCATACGAGCAGTACTTC. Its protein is CASSLESSYEQYF.

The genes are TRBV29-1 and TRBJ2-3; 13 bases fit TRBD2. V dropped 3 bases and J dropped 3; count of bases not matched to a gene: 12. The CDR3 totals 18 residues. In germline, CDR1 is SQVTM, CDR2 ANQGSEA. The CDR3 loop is CSVEPPSGTSGETDTQYF. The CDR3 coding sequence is TGCAGCGTTGAGCCCCCTTCCGGGACTAGCGGGGAGACAGATACGCAGTATTTT.

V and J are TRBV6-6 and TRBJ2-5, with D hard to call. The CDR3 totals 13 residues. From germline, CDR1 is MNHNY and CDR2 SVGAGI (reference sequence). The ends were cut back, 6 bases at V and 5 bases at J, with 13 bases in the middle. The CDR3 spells CASSRIAGETQYF. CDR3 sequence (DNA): TGTGCCAGCAGCCGCATAGCTGGGGAGACCCAGTACTTC.

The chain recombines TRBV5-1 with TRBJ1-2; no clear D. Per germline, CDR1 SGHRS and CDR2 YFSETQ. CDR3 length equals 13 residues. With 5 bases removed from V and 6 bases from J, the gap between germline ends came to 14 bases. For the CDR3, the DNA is TGCGCCAGCAGAGGACTATCTAATGATGGCTACACCTTC. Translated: CASRGLSNDGYTF.

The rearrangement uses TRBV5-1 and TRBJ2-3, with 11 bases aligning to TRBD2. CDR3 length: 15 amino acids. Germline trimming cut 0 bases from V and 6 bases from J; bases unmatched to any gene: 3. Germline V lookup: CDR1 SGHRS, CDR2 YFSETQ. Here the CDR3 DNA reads TGCGCCAGCAGCTTGGAACTAGCGGGAGCCGATACGCAGTATTTT. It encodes CASSLELAGADTQYF.

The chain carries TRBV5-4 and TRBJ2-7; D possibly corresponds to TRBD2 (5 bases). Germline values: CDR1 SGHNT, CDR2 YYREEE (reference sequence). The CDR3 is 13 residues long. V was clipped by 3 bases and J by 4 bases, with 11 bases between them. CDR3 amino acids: CASSYRGGYEQYF. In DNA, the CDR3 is TGTGCCAGCAGCTACAGAGGAGGTTACGAGCAGTACTTC. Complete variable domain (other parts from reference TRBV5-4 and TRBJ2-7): ETGVTQSPTHLIKTRGQQVTLRCSSQSGHNTVSWYQQALGQGPQFIFQYYREEENGRGNFPPRFSGLQFPNYSSELNVNALELDDSALYLCASSYRGGYEQYFGPGTRLTVT.

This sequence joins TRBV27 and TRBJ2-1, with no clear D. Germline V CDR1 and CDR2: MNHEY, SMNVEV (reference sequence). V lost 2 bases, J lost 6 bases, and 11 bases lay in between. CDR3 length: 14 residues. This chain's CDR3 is CASSLGPITNEQFF. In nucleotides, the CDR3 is TGTGCCAGCAGTTTAGGCCCCATAACCAATGAGCAGTTCTTC.

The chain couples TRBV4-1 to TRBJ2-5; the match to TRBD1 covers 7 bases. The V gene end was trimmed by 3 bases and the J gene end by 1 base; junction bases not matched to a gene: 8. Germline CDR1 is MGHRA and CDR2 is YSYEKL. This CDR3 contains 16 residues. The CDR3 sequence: CASSQTRGLGQETQYF. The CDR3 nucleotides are TGCGCCAGCAGCCAGACCAGGGGGTTGGGCCAAGAGACCCAGTACTTC.

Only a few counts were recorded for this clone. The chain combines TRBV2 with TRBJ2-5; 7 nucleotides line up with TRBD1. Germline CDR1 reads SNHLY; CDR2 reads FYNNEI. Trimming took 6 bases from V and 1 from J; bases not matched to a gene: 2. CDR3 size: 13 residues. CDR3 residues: CASSYRGQETQYF. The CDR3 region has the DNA TGTGCCAGCAGCTACAGGGGCCAAGAGACCCAGTACTTC.

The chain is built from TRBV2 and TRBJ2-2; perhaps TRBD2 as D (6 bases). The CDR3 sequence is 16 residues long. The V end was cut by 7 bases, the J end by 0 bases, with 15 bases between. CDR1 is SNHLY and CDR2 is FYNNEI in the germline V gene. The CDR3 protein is CASTLRGGSNTGELFF. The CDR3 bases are TGTGCCAGCACCCTCCGGGGAGGATCGAACACCGGGGAGCTGTTTTTT. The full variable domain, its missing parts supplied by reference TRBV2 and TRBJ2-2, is EPEVTQTPSHQVTQMGQEVILRCVPISNHLYFYWYRQILGQKVEFLVSFYNNEISEKSEIFDDQFSVERPDGSNFTLKIRSTKLEDSAMYFCASTLRGGSNTGELFFGEGSRLTVL.